The rows below give T cell receptor beta chains drawn from one sample of a study of immune cell composition in non-small cell lung cancer. The table came from immunoSEQ multiplex PCR; TCRdb's copy has only in-frame clones and leaves some out. The sample lists about 8,700 clones; roughly two thirds were seen once. The sequencing sample was made of non-adjacent lung tissue. The receptor set was obtained from a human donor with non-small cell lung cancer. Each CDR3 is given with its conserved first and last residue.

J gene: TRBJ1-1
V gene: TRBV27
CDR3 protein: CASSFLSGGINTEAFF

J gene: TRBJ2-5
V gene: TRBV7-2
CDR3 protein: CASSLMTSGVQETQYF

J gene: TRBJ1-2
V gene: TRBV4-3
CDR3 protein: CASSQDNRGSGYTF

J gene: TRBJ1-1
V gene: TRBV29-1
CDR3 protein: CSVLTGGVSAFF

J gene: TRBJ1-2
V gene: TRBV6-6
CDR3 protein: CASRTQGYGYTF

J gene: TRBJ2-3
V gene: TRBV7-8
CDR3 protein: CASSPFWEGGTQYF

J gene: TRBJ1-5
V gene: TRBV7-8
CDR3 protein: CASSLVSNQPQHF

J gene: TRBJ2-7
V gene: TRBV5-4
CDR3 protein: CASSPRSSYEQYF

J gene: TRBJ1-5
V gene: TRBV19
CDR3 protein: CASSSDRDNQPQHF

J gene: TRBJ2-3
V gene: TRBV10-1
CDR3 protein: CASSESAGGTDTQYF

J gene: TRBJ1-3
V gene: TRBV27
CDR3 protein: CASSLSRQLSGNTIYF

J gene: TRBJ1-3
V gene: TRBV5-1
CDR3 protein: CASSLDRVGNTIYF

J gene: TRBJ2-4
V gene: TRBV5-1
CDR3 protein: CASSGGLAGKTLAKNIQYF

J gene: TRBJ2-5
V gene: TRBV7-2
CDR3 protein: CASSLRGQQETQYF

J gene: TRBJ1-2
V gene: TRBV19
CDR3 protein: CASSIGGRSHGYTF

J gene: TRBJ1-1
V gene: TRBV20-1
CDR3 protein: CSATDRGAFF

J gene: TRBJ2-5
V gene: TRBV12-5
CDR3 protein: CASGAPTGGGTQYF

J gene: TRBJ2-7
V gene: TRBV5-3
CDR3 protein: CARSATNQEQYF

J gene: TRBJ2-3
V gene: TRBV25-1
CDR3 protein: CASSEYQRGGKGDTQYF

J gene: TRBJ2-7
V gene: TRBV27
CDR3 protein: CASSLSGGTYEQYF

J gene: TRBJ2-3
V gene: TRBV6-4
CDR3 protein: CASSASGGADTQYF

J gene: TRBJ1-2
V gene: TRBV7-9
CDR3 protein: CASSLVEDPYGYTF

J gene: TRBJ1-1
V gene: TRBV9
CDR3 protein: CASSVEGEGMNTEAFF

J gene: TRBJ2-7
V gene: TRBV25-1
CDR3 protein: CASSELGGGTGAPDEQYF

J gene: TRBJ1-1
V gene: TRBV10-1
CDR3 protein: CASKKNRASNTEAFF

J gene: TRBJ2-7
V gene: TRBV11-2
CDR3 protein: CASSLDQLDTYEQYF

J gene: TRBJ1-1
V gene: TRBV28
CDR3 protein: CASSPIGDRDTEAFF

J gene: TRBJ1-2
V gene: TRBV9
CDR3 protein: CASSEWDGSGYTF

J gene: TRBJ2-7
V gene: TRBV2
CDR3 protein: CASSEWVTSGAYEQYF

J gene: TRBJ2-1
V gene: TRBV5-4
CDR3 protein: CASSLGLAGGDEQFF

J gene: TRBJ2-1
V gene: TRBV6-5
CDR3 protein: CASASSGTGLLFF

J gene: TRBJ1-2
V gene: TRBV19
CDR3 protein: CASSEQGNYGYTF